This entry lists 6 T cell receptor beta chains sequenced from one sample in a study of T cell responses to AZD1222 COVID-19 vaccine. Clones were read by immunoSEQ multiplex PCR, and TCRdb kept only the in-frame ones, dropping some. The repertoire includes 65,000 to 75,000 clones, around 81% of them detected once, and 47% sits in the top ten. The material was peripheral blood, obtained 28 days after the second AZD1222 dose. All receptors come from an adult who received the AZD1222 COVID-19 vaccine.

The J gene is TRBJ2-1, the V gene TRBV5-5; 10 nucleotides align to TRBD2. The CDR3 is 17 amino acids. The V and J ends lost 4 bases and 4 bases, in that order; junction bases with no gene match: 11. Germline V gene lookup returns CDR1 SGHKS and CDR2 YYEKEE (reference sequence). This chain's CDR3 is CASSIDYSGGPYNEQFF. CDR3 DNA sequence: TGTGCCAGCAGCATAGACTATAGCGGGGGGCCATACAATGAGCAGTTCTTC.

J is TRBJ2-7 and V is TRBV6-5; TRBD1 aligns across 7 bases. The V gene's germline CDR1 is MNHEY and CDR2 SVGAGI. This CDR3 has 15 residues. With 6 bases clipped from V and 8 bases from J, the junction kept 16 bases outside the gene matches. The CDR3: CASRRRRDSTTKQYF. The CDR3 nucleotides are TGTGCCAGCAGAAGAAGAAGGGACAGCACTACAAAGCAGTACTTC.

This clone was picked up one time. CDR3 DNA: TGTGCCAGCAGCTTGCCACGCCTAGGGGGAGGAAGGGAGACCCAGTACTTC. Its protein product is CASSLPRLGGGRETQYF. The V gene is TRBV7-8, the J gene TRBJ2-5, with D tentatively TRBD1 or TRBD2 (6 bases each). Germline CDR1 and CDR2: SGHVS and FQNEAQ. V was cut by 3 bases and J by 5 bases, with 22 bases left in between. The CDR3 totals 17 residues.

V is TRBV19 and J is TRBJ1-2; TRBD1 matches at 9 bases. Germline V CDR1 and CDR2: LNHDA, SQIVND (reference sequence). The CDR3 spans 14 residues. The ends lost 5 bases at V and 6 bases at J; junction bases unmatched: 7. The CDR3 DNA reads TGTGCCAGTAGTGACACAGGGGGCGCGGATGGCTACACCTTC. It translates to CASSDTGGADGYTF.

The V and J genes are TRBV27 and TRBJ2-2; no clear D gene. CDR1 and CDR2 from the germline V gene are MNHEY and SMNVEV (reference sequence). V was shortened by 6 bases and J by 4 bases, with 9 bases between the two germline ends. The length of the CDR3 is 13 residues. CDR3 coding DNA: TGTGCCAGCAGCGGGCAGATCACCGGGGAGCTGTTTTTT. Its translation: CASSGQITGELFF.

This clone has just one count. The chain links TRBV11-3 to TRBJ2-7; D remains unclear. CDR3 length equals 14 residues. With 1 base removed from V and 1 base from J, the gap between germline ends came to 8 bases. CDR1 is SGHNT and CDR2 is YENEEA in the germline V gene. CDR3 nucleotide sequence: TGTGCCAGCAGCTTAGTTGGTAGATCCTACGAGCAGTACTTC. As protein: CASSLVGRSYEQYF. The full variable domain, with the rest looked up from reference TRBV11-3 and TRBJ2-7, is EAGVVQSPRYKIIEKKQPVAFWCNPISGHNTLYWYLQNLGQGPELLIRYENEEAVDDSQLPKDRFSAERLKGVDSTLKIQPAELGDSAVYLCASSLVGRSYEQYFGPGTRLTVT.